The clone carrying this T cell receptor (beta chain) came up many times. The CDR3 loop spans 14 amino acids. The germline gives CDR1 MDHEN, CDR2 SYDVKM. V was trimmed by 2 bases and J by 4 bases, leaving 11 bases between them. TCRdb re-derived calls from the RT-PCR reads in MiXCR, one entry per CDR3 protein. This sample has 500,000 to 650,000 distinct CDR3 sequences, with roughly 8.2% found just once. The source of the sample is a study of response to subunit inactivated influenza vaccine. The clonotype comes from a man aged 45-69 years who received an inactivated influenza vaccine. The V call is TRBV28, the J call TRBJ1-1, with a weak D call TRBD1 (5 bases). Sequenced here: PBMCs from blood, sampled approximately 25 months after vaccination. The CDR3 sequence: CASSLGGVGTEAFF. CDR3 nucleotide sequence: TGTGCCAGCAGTTTAGGAGGGGTCGGCACTGAAGCTTTCTTT.